These 16 T cell receptor beta chains were sequenced from one sample in a study of CD8 T cells in Susac syndrome. An amount of RNA that ranged from roughly 0.5 to 1 ug was reverse transcribed with random hexamers. Each CDR3 protein is one row after TCRdb ran MiXCR on the immunoSEQ multiplex PCR reads. The repertoire holds roughly 150,000 distinct CDR3 sequences, with about 94% as singletons. The sequencing sample was made of CD8+ T cells from PBMCs. The receptors here all came from a human donor with multiple sclerosis.

This chain links TRBV4-1 with TRBJ1-2, with 9 bases that match TRBD1. Trimming cost V 9 bases and J 3 bases; bases outside gene matches: 5. The germline gives CDR1 MGHRA, CDR2 YSYEKL. The CDR3 runs to 13 residues. The CDR3 protein is CASTGGRDYGYTF. The CDR3 DNA reads TGCGCCAGTACAGGGGGCCGGGACTATGGCTACACCTTC.

V and J are TRBV7-9 and TRBJ1-2, with D perhaps TRBD1 (6 bases). The germline V gene has CDR1 SEHNR and CDR2 FQNEAQ (reference sequence). The CDR3 covers 15 residues. The V and J ends lost 1 base and 0 bases respectively, with 9 bases between them. The DNA of the CDR3 is TGTGCCAGCAGCTTAGGAACAGGGACTAACTATGGCTACACCTTC. Translating gives CASSLGTGTNYGYTF. Looking up the rest from reference TRBV7-9 and TRBJ1-2 gives the full variable domain: DTGVSQNPRHKITKRGQNVTFRCDPISEHNRLYWYRQTLGQGPEFLTYFQNEAQLEKSRLLSDRFSAERPKGSFSTLEIQRTEQGDSAMYLCASSLGTGTNYGYTFGSGTRLTVV.

This chain uses TRBV10-3 with TRBJ2-5; the match to TRBD1 covers 7 bases. The CDR3 sequence is 17 residues long. J gave up 7 bases and V 2 bases, and 16 bases lay outside the gene matches. Germline CDR1 is ENHRY and CDR2 is SYGVKD. CDR3 DNA: TGTGCCATCAGTGAGCCCCGAACGGACAGGACCCCAGGGACCCAGTACTTC. Translating gives CAISEPRTDRTPGTQYF.

The chain links TRBV28 to TRBJ2-7; 11 bases align to TRBD1. Germline CDR1 and CDR2: MDHEN and SYDVKM. CDR3 size: 14 residues. Germline trimming cut 3 bases from V and 6 bases from J; bases unmatched to any gene: 4. The CDR3 spells CASSLAGTGGEQYF. The CDR3 DNA sequence: TGTGCCAGCAGTTTGGCCGGGACAGGGGGCGAGCAGTACTTC.

This chain connects TRBV29-1 to TRBJ2-2; 7 bases agree with TRBD1. The CDR3 extends over 12 amino acids. Germline assignment: CDR1 SQVTM and CDR2 ANQGSEA. Trimming removed 5 bases from V and 6 bases from J; junction bases left unmatched: 3. For the CDR3, the DNA is TGCAGCGTTTTCACAGGGGCCGGGGAGCTGTTTTTT. It is translated as CSVFTGAGELFF.

The genes are TRBV6-2 or TRBV6-3 and TRBJ2-7; D is uncertain. The V gene lost 0 bases and the J gene lost 4 bases, with 10 bases spanning the gap. The CDR3 is 14 amino acids. The germline V gene encodes CDR1 MNHEY and CDR2 SVGEGT. CDR3 DNA sequence: TGTGCCAGCAGTTACTCGTCCTTCAAGTACGAGCAGTACTTC. Translated: CASSYSSFKYEQYF.

The gene calls are TRBV14 and TRBJ1-2, with D perhaps matching TRBD1 (6 bases). The CDR3 spans 14 residues. Between the trimmed V and J ends, which lost 0 bases and 4 bases, there was a span of 9 bases. Germline-derived CDR1 and CDR2 are SGHDN and FVKESK. The CDR3 region has the DNA TGTGCCAGCAGCCAAGAAGGGGGGTTCTATGGCTACACCTTC. Amino acids: CASSQEGGFYGYTF.

The V and J genes are TRBV9 and TRBJ2-7; D not resolved. V was cut by 3 bases and J by 5 bases, with 15 bases left in between. The CDR3 spans 14 residues. Looked up from germline, CDR1 is SGDLS and CDR2 is YYNGEE. As DNA, the CDR3 is TGTGCCAGCAGCGCAAATCAGGCGAGAGACGAGCAGTACTTC. This translates into CASSANQARDEQYF.

J is TRBJ2-1 and V is TRBV30, with D perhaps TRBD2 (7 bases). The length of the CDR3 is 15 residues. Trimming removed 0 bases at V and 5 bases at J, with 14 bases between. Germline CDR1 is GTSNPN and CDR2 is SVGIG (reference sequence). For the CDR3, the DNA is TGTGCCTGGAGTGTACAACAGGGAGGGCACAATGAGCAGTTCTTC. This gives the protein CAWSVQQGGHNEQFF.

The rearrangement links TRBV13 to TRBJ2-5; D might be TRBD2 (5 bases). Trimming took off 5 bases at V and 0 bases at J, with 13 bases between the two ends. Germline loops: CDR1 PRHDT, CDR2 FYEKMQ (reference sequence). The CDR3 sequence is 15 residues long. The CDR3 region has the DNA TGTGCCAGCAGCCCGGGCCTCGGGAACCAAGAGACCCAGTACTTC. Translating it yields CASSPGLGNQETQYF.

This sequence joins TRBV3-1 and TRBJ2-3; 10 nucleotides agree with TRBD2. Losses at the gene ends were 0 bases for V and 0 bases for J; bases not matched to a gene: 0. Germline CDR1 LGHDT, CDR2 YNNKEL (reference sequence). The CDR3 spans 16 residues. CDR3 sequence (DNA): TGTGCCAGCAGCCAAGATAGCGGGGGGAGCACAGATACGCAGTATTTT. Protein product: CASSQDSGGSTDTQYF.

The chain employs TRBV20-1 and TRBJ1-5; 7 bases line up with TRBD1. This CDR3 has 14 residues. Germline lookup yields CDR1 DFQATT and CDR2 SNEGSKA (reference sequence). After removal of 3 bases from V and 4 bases from J, the junction contained 6 bases not matched to a gene. DNA of the CDR3: TGCAGTGCTAGCTGGGGCAGGGGGAATCAGCCCCAGCATTTT. Translation: CSASWGRGNQPQHF.

The chain recombines TRBV27 with TRBJ2-7, with unresolved D. The V gene's germline CDR1 is MNHEY and CDR2 SMNVEV (reference sequence). Trimming left V 8 bases short and J 2 bases short, with 13 bases between. CDR3 length: 13 amino acids. The CDR3 sequence is CASAMGKAYEQYF. The CDR3 nucleotides are TGTGCCAGCGCCATGGGGAAAGCCTACGAGCAGTACTTC.

The V and J genes are TRBV10-3 and TRBJ1-5; D is uncertain. The CDR3 has 12 residues. CDR1 ENHRY and CDR2 SYGVKD come from the germline V gene. Trimming stripped 3 bases from V and 7 bases from J, with 7 bases between. The CDR3 region is CAISERGQPQHF. CDR3 nucleotide sequence: TGTGCCATCAGTGAAAGAGGGCAGCCCCAGCATTTT.

This rearrangement joins TRBV28 to TRBJ2-1; possibly TRBD2 for D (7 bases). Germline V lookup: CDR1 MDHEN, CDR2 SYDVKM. The CDR3 is 16 amino acids. Trimming took off 2 bases at V and 7 bases at J, with 18 bases between the two ends. The DNA of the CDR3 is TGTGCCAGCAGTTTACCCTCAAAGGGGGGGCGGAATGAGCAGTTCTTC. It is translated as CASSLPSKGGRNEQFF.

The J gene is TRBJ1-5, the V gene TRBV5-1, with a weak D call TRBD1 (5 bases). This CDR3 has 18 residues. V was trimmed by 5 bases and J by 1 base, leaving 22 bases between them. Germline loops: CDR1 SGHRS, CDR2 YFSETQ. CDR3 DNA: TGCGCCAGCAGGTTCGAGGGGTCAGTTCCTACGAGCAATCAGCCCCAGCATTTT. Translating gives CASRFEGSVPTSNQPQHF.